These T cell receptor beta chains were read from a single sample in a study of cytomegalovirus exposure and HLA in healthy donors. Some clones are missing from TCRdb's copy, which holds only in-frame ones; the method was immunoSEQ multiplex PCR. The table includes some 190,000 clones, approximately 80% detected once. Sample: PBMCs. These receptors originate from a girl aged 10-17 years in good health and CMV-seropositive. CDR3s include the opening cysteine and the closing phenylalanine or tryptophan. The D gene is left open where the match is weak. Size is stated for part of the rows, as once, few or many counts, or as a class when the clone is expanded.

clone_size	v_call	d_call	j_call	cdr3_aa	cdr3_nt
NA	TRBV27	NA	TRBJ2-7	CASSSSGYEQYF	TGTGCCAGCAGTTCCTCCGGCTACGAGCAGTACTTC
NA	TRBV10-2	TRBD2	TRBJ2-4	CASSELAGRAYF	TGCGCCAGCAGTGAGTTGGCCGGGAGGGCCTACTTC
few	TRBV6-5	NA	TRBJ1-1	CASSYSRQLNTEAFF	TGTGCCAGCAGTTACTCGAGACAGTTGAACACTGAAGCTTTCTTT
NA	TRBV7-8	NA	TRBJ2-1	CASSPSGSSYNEQFF	TGTGCCAGCAGTCCCAGCGGGTCCTCCTACAATGAGCAGTTCTTC
NA	TRBV5-4	TRBD1	TRBJ2-5	CASSKKNRGRDQETQYF	TGTGCCAGCAGCAAAAAAAACAGGGGGCGCGACCAAGAGACCCAGTACTTC
NA	TRBV4-2	TRBD1	TRBJ1-1	CASSQGDRDKPFF	TGTGCCAGCAGCCAAGGGGACAGGGATAAGCCTTTCTTT
NA	TRBV7-6	TRBD1	TRBJ1-1	CASSYRTGAEAFF	TGTGCCAGCAGCTACAGGACAGGGGCTGAAGCTTTCTTT
NA	TRBV7-9	TRBD1	TRBJ1-2	CASSLKETGSPVGYTF	TGTGCCAGCAGCTTAAAAGAGACAGGGAGCCCAGTTGGCTACACCTTC
NA	TRBV19	NA	TRBJ1-1	CASRLRTENTEAFF	TGTGCCAGTAGACTTCGGACAGAAAACACTGAAGCTTTCTTT
NA	TRBV19	NA	TRBJ1-4	CASSYEGGRYRKLFF	TGTGCCAGTAGCTATGAGGGAGGGCGATATCGAAAACTGTTTTTT
NA	TRBV7-9	TRBD1	TRBJ1-5	CASSPGQGDNQPQHF	TGTGCCAGTAGTCCGGGACAGGGGGACAATCAGCCCCAGCATTTT
few	TRBV6-1	TRBD1	TRBJ1-1	CASSLDREDTEAFF	TGTGCCAGCAGTCTGGACAGGGAGGACACTGAAGCTTTCTTT
NA	TRBV12-5	TRBD1	TRBJ1-1	CASGLADRGAFF	TGTGCTAGTGGTTTGGCCGACAGGGGAGCTTTCTTT
few	TRBV7-9	NA	TRBJ1-1	CASSLVGQGRNTEAFF	TGTGCCAGCAGCTTAGTAGGGCAGGGTAGGAACACTGAAGCTTTCTTT
NA	TRBV4-2	TRBD1	TRBJ1-2	CASSHGTANYGYTF	TGTGCCAGCAGCCACGGGACAGCTAACTATGGCTACACCTTC
NA	TRBV2	TRBD2	TRBJ2-1	CASTIKTLKKSGSYNNEQFF	TGTGCCAGCACCATTAAGACCCTCAAAAAGAGCGGGAGTTACAACAATGAGCAGTTCTTC
NA	TRBV5-1	NA	TRBJ2-5	CASSWQGQETQYF	TGCGCCAGCAGCTGGCAGGGGCAAGAGACCCAGTACTTC
NA	TRBV4-1	TRBD2	TRBJ2-2	CASSHPSGRGNTGELFF	TGCGCCAGCAGCCACCCCAGCGGGAGAGGTAACACCGGGGAGCTGTTTTTT
NA	TRBV5-1	NA	TRBJ2-5	CASSLGQGVETQYF	TGCGCCAGCAGCTTAGGTCAGGGTGTGGAGACCCAGTACTTC
few	TRBV19	NA	TRBJ1-1	CASMPGQQNTEAFF	TGTGCCAGTATGCCGGGACAACAGAACACTGAAGCTTTCTTT
NA	TRBV15	NA	TRBJ1-5	CATSRDWSRSNQPQHF	TGTGCCACCAGCAGAGATTGGAGCCGCAGCAATCAGCCCCAGCATTTT
few	TRBV30	TRBD2	TRBJ2-3	CACSGLGHNTQYF	TGTGCCTGTTCGGGACTAGGGCACAATACGCAGTATTTT